A single sample is the source of the 22 T cell receptor beta chains below, sequenced in a study of blood T cell repertoires in COVID-19. The repertoire was sequenced with immunoSEQ multiplex PCR; TCRdb's copy has only in-frame clones and lacks some. Altogether 200,000 to 250,000 clones are present, approximately 81% being singletons, with the ten largest covering under 11%. Source material: peripheral blood. The receptors stem from a woman older than 75 with acute or convalescent COVID-19.

This clone occurred once. V is TRBV27 and J is TRBJ1-6; 7 nucleotides align to TRBD1. CDR3 length: 17 amino acids. Germline V lookup: CDR1 MNHEY, CDR2 SMNVEV (reference sequence). Trimming took 0 bases from V and 7 from J; bases not matched to a gene: 9. The CDR3 DNA sequence: TGTGCCAGCAGTTTATCACACAGTTGGGACAGAAATTCACCCCTCCACTTT. Its protein is CASSLSHSWDRNSPLHF.

This chain joins TRBV14 and TRBJ2-1; D gene ambiguous. Trimming pared 4 bases from V and 4 bases from J, leaving 8 bases between. CDR1 is SGHDN, CDR2 FVKESK, per germline. This CDR3 comprises 13 residues. As DNA, the CDR3 is TGTGCCAGCAGCCGGGTCAGGTACAATGAGCAGTTCTTC. Protein: CASSRVRYNEQFF. Combining the CDR3 with reference TRBV14 and TRBJ2-1 gives the whole variable domain EAGVTQFPSHSVIEKGQTVTLRCDPISGHDNLYWYRRVMGKEIKFLLHFVKESKQDESGMPNNRFLAERTGGTYSTLKVQPAELEDSGVYFCASSRVRYNEQFFGPGTRLTVL.

J is TRBJ1-4 and V is TRBV6-6; 10 bases agree with TRBD1. Germline-derived CDR1 and CDR2 are MNHNY and SVGAGI (reference sequence). This CDR3 has 15 residues. J lost 8 bases, V lost 0 bases, and 3 bases had no gene match. CDR3 in DNA: TGTGCCAGCAGTTACTCGGGACAGGGGCAGGAAAAACTGTTTTTT. As protein: CASSYSGQGQEKLFF.

The genes are TRBV6-2 or TRBV6-3 and TRBJ1-2, with 12 bases aligning to TRBD1. Germline-derived CDR1 and CDR2 are MNHEY and SVGEGT. The CDR3 has 18 amino acids. V shed 6 bases, J shed 5 bases, and the junction held 16 bases outside the gene matches. CDR3 sequence: CASSHLRDRGPRGYGYTF. Written as DNA, the CDR3 is TGTGCCAGCAGCCACCTCCGGGACAGGGGGCCACGAGGGTATGGCTACACCTTC.

This clone is a singleton in its sample. This chain links TRBV11-3 with TRBJ1-4; D is possibly TRBD1 (6 bases). V was trimmed by 3 bases and J by 2 bases, leaving 7 bases between them. This CDR3 has 14 residues. CDR1 is SGHNT and CDR2 is YENEEA in the germline V gene. CDR3 loop: CASSFRGTNEKLFF. In DNA, the CDR3 is TGTGCCAGCAGCTTCAGGGGCACTAATGAAAAACTGTTTTTT.

The rearrangement uses TRBV21-1 and TRBJ1-2; TRBD1, the table's D call, lacks a check against the DNA. TRBV21-1 is a documented pseudogene. The CDR3 spans 15 residues. The CDR3 region has the DNA TGTGCCAGCAGCAAAGGGACAGGGGATATGAGTGGCTACACCTTC. It is translated as CASSKGTGDMSGYTF.

The CDR3 is CASSIVGGYDEQYF. CDR3 in DNA: TGTGCCAGTTCCATCGTAGGAGGGTACGACGAGCAGTACTTC. V is TRBV19 and J is TRBJ2-7; weak D call: TRBD2 (6 bases). The CDR3 contains 14 residues. The V end lost 8 bases, the J end lost 5 bases, and 19 bases lay between the germline ends. Germline V lookup: CDR1 LNHDA, CDR2 SQIVND (reference sequence).

The chain couples TRBV10-3 to TRBJ1-1; D remains unclear. Germline values: CDR1 ENHRY, CDR2 SYGVKD. Between the trimmed V and J ends, which lost 0 bases and 7 bases, there was a span of 9 bases. CDR3 length: 13 residues. The DNA of the CDR3 is TGTGCCATCAGTGAGTCGAGTCTCCTTGAAGCTTTCTTT. Residues: CAISESSLLEAFF.

V usage is TRBV5-1 and J usage is TRBJ2-3; TRBD1 aligns across 10 bases. V lost 2 bases to trimming and J lost 2 bases; unmatched junction nucleotides: 5. This CDR3 is 16 amino acids long. Germline lookup yields CDR1 SGHRS and CDR2 YFSETQ. CDR3 amino acids: CASSLGQGGVTDTQYF. CDR3 coding DNA: TGCGCCAGCAGCTTAGGACAGGGGGGAGTCACAGATACGCAGTATTTT.

This chain connects TRBV7-9 to TRBJ1-1, with D tentatively TRBD1 (5 bases). The V gene lost 5 bases and the J gene lost 10 bases, with 14 bases spanning the gap. The CDR3 runs 12 residues. Germline V gene data show CDR1 as SEHNR and CDR2 as FQNEAQ (reference sequence). CDR3 in amino acids: CASSVTGPRAFF. For the CDR3, the DNA is TGTGCCAGCAGCGTCACAGGCCCTCGAGCTTTCTTT.

V usage is TRBV5-1 and J usage is TRBJ2-1; tentative D call: TRBD2 (5 bases). Germline V gene sequence: CDR1 SGHRS, CDR2 YFSETQ. There are 19 residues in the CDR3. Trimming shortened V by 4 bases and J by 0 bases, and 23 bases separated the two germline ends. The CDR3 nucleotides are TGCGCCAGCAGCCAATTTTTCTCAACTCCGGGAACCTCCTACAATGAGCAGTTCTTC. Protein sequence: CASSQFFSTPGTSYNEQFF.

V gene TRBV5-4 combines with J gene TRBJ2-1; a weak D match, TRBD1 (6 bases). V lost 0 bases and J lost 3, with 10 bases in between. CDR1 is SGHNT, CDR2 YYREEE, per germline (reference sequence). The CDR3 is made up of 15 amino acids. Here the CDR3 reads CASSLVAGVYNEQFF. The DNA of the CDR3 is TGTGCCAGCAGCTTGGTTGCAGGGGTCTACAATGAGCAGTTCTTC.

This clone turned up a few times. The chain couples TRBV3-1 (or the pseudogene TRBV3-2) to TRBJ1-1; 9 bases map to TRBD1. Germline values: CDR1 LGHDT, CDR2 YNNKEL (reference sequence). With V trimmed by 4 bases and J by 2 bases, 5 bases remained unmatched. This CDR3 is 15 amino acids long. This CDR3 reads CASSPRDRDNTEAFF. In nucleotides, the CDR3 is TGTGCCAGCAGCCCTCGGGACAGGGACAACACTGAAGCTTTCTTT.

The chain recombines TRBV3-1 (or the pseudogene TRBV3-2) with TRBJ2-7, with 9 bases that match TRBD1. From germline, CDR1 is LGHDT and CDR2 YNNKEL (reference sequence). V shed 9 bases and J 3 bases; nucleotides not matched to a gene: 12. This CDR3 region has 15 residues. CDR3 bases: TGTGCCAGTTCCCGAGCAGGACAGGGGAACTACGAGCAGTACTTC. Amino acids: CASSRAGQGNYEQYF.

This chain links TRBV27 with TRBJ1-1; D is unresolved. In germline, CDR1 is MNHEY, CDR2 SMNVEV (reference sequence). Between the trimmed V and J ends, which lost 6 bases and 0 bases, there was a span of 14 bases. There are 15 residues in the CDR3. The CDR3 nucleotides are TGTGCCAGCAGCCCGCTGATGGCAGTGAACACTGAAGCTTTCTTT. It specifies CASSPLMAVNTEAFF.

This clone is a singleton in its sample. This sequence joins TRBV5-5 and TRBJ2-2; the D gene is possibly TRBD1 (6 bases). From germline, CDR1 is SGHKS and CDR2 YYEKEE (reference sequence). Trimming left V 5 bases short and J 4 bases short, with 15 bases between. This CDR3 comprises 15 residues. For the CDR3, the DNA is TGTGCCAGCAGTTCTGGGGGCTGGGGCACCGGGGAGCTGTTTTTT. Protein product: CASSSGGWGTGELFF. The full variable domain, completed using reference TRBV5-5 and TRBJ2-2, is DAGVTQSPTHLIKTRGQQVTLRCSPISGHKSVSWYQQVLGQGPQFIFQYYEKEERGRGNFPDRFSARQFPNYSSELNVNALLLGDSALYLCASSSGGWGTGELFFGEGSRLTVL.

V is TRBV11-2 and J is TRBJ2-7; D remains ambiguous. From germline, CDR1 is SGHAT and CDR2 FQNNGV. The V gene lost 2 bases and the J gene lost 0 bases, with 14 bases spanning the gap. This CDR3 is 16 amino acids long. This CDR3 is CASSLNPAATSYEQYF. CDR3 bases: TGTGCCAGCAGCTTAAATCCGGCGGCCACCTCCTACGAGCAGTACTTC. The full variable domain, in which reference TRBV11-2 and TRBJ2-7 provide the parts outside the CDR3, is EAGVAQSPRYKIIEKRQSVAFWCNPISGHATLYWYQQILGQGPKLLIQFQNNGVVDDSQLPKDRFSAERLKGVDSTLKIQPAKLEDSAVYLCASSLNPAATSYEQYFGPGTRLTVT.

The genes are TRBV6-5 and TRBJ2-7, with 11 positions matching TRBD2. Germline V gene data show CDR1 as MNHEY and CDR2 as SVGAGI. The junction had 8 bases not matched to a gene; V was cut back by 0 bases and J by 7 bases. This CDR3 is built from 16 residues. This CDR3 is CASSYSAGTSGKEQYF. The CDR3 DNA sequence: TGTGCCAGCAGTTACTCTGCCGGGACTAGCGGTAAAGAGCAGTACTTC.

The rearrangement uses TRBV5-1 and TRBJ1-1, with 8 bases identical to TRBD1. Germline values: CDR1 SGHRS, CDR2 YFSETQ. This CDR3 is 16 amino acids long. V dropped 4 bases and J dropped 8; count of bases not matched to a gene: 16. CDR3 nucleotides: TGCGCCAGCAGCCCCGTGGAAAGTCCCAGGACAGGGGAAGCTTTCTTT. This translates into CASSPVESPRTGEAFF.

The chain is built from TRBV5-1 and TRBJ1-4; maybe TRBD1 (5 bases). Germline V lookup: CDR1 SGHRS, CDR2 YFSETQ. The CDR3 has 14 residues. Trimming shortened V by 3 bases and J by 4 bases, and 10 bases separated the two germline ends. CDR3 sequence reads: CASSWSGGNEKLFF. The CDR3 nucleotides read TGCGCCAGCAGCTGGTCGGGGGGTAATGAAAAACTGTTTTTT.

The chain is built from TRBV4-1 and TRBJ2-5; the D is unclear. V lost 4 bases and J lost 2, with 14 bases in between. This CDR3 contains 15 residues. Germline V gives CDR1 MGHRA, CDR2 YSYEKL. CDR3 in amino acids: CASSPGSIPQETQYF. The CDR3 DNA reads TGCGCCAGCAGCCCCGGGTCCATTCCACAAGAGACCCAGTACTTC.

A word on this clone: At one end the junction does not follow the germline gene, possibly because of a read error. The CDR3 spells CASSQGLAEFETQYF. The CDR3 DNA reads TGTGCTAGCAGCCAGGGACTAGCGGAGTTTGAGACCCAGTACTTC. The chain combines TRBV7-7 with TRBJ2-5; 11 bases match TRBD2. Germline V gene sequence: CDR1 SSHAT, CDR2 FNYEAQ (reference sequence). The CDR3 length is 15 residues.